This TCR beta chain stems from a study of OX40 agonist ivuxolimab in advanced cancers. Study background: Partial responses occurred in Three dose-escalation patients, one with hepatocellular carcinoma and two with cutaneous melanoma.

At baseline, cycle 4 day 1, and cycle 7 day 1, blood was sampled. Overall study results and limits: The investigators did not determine what antigen specificity the expanded peripheral T cells had. Near-lowest levels of clonal expansion characterized partial responders at 0.1-3.0 mg/kg.

A note on this clone: What it binds is not known.

This CDR3 spans 16 amino acids. Germline lookup yields CDR1 SGDLS and CDR2 YYNGEE. The ends lost 1 base at V and 8 bases at J; junction bases unmatched: 14. TCRdb's copy holds only in-frame clones and misses some; the assay was immunoSEQ multiplex PCR. This table has about 94,000 clones, more than 85% appearing once. The gene calls are TRBV9 and TRBJ1-1; 7 bases line up with TRBD1. The receptor's source is an adult with an advanced solid tumor such as melanoma, head and neck, liver or kidney cancer. The input for sequencing was CD4+ or CD8+ T cells sorted from blood, taken in a trial of the OX40 agonist ivuxolimab. The CDR3 bases are TGTGCCAGCAGCGTACGGGGAGACACAGGGGCTTGGGAAGCTTTCTTT. Residues: CASSVRGDTGAWEAFF.